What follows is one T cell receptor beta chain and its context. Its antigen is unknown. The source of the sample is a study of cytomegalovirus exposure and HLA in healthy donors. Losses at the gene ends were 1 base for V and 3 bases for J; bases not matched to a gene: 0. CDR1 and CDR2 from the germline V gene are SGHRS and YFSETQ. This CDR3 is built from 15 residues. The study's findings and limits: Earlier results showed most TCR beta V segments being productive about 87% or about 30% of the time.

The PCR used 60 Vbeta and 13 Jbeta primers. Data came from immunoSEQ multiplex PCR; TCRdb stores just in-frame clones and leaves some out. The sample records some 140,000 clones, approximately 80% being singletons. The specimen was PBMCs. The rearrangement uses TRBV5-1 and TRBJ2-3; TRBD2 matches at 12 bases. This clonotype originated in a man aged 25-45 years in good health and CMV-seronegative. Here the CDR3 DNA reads TGCGCCAGCAGCTTGACTAGCGGGAGGACAGATACGCAGTATTTT. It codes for CASSLTSGRTDTQYF.